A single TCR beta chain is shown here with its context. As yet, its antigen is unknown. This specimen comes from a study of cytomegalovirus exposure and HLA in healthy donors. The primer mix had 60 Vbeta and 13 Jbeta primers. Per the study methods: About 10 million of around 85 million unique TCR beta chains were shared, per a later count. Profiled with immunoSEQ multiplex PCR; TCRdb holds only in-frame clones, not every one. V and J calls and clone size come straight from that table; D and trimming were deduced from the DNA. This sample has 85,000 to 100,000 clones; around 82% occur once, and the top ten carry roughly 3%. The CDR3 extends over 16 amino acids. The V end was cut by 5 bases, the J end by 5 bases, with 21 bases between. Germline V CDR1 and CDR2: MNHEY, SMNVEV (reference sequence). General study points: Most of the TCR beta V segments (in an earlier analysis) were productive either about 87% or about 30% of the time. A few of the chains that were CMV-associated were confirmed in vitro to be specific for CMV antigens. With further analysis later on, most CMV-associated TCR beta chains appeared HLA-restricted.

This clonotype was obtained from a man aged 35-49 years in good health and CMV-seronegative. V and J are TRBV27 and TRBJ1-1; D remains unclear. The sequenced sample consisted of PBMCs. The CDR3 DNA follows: TGTGCCAGCAGTCCTTTGAGCGGACCGGCGCAGACTGAAGCTTTCTTT. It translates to CASSPLSGPAQTEAFF.